One and the same sample provided the 10 T cell receptor beta chains below, sequenced in a study of T-cell reconstitution after alpha-beta-depleted transplantation in children. Preparing the TCRbeta library involved the use of unique molecular identifiers. TCRdb ran MiXCR on the PCR reads and lists one entry per CDR3 protein. The table lists some 600,000 distinct CDR3 sequences, around 17% of them singletons, with 0.85% to 1.3% in the top ten. Sequences were derived from PBMCs from the stem cell graft donor, sampled from the stem cell graft. These receptors were taken from a human donor who donated a stem cell graft to a child with acute myeloid leukemia.

As for this clonotype: Since a much larger clone is just one base distant, this may be a read error. This chain connects TRBV12-3 or TRBV12-4 to TRBJ2-7; D perhaps matches TRBD2 (5 bases). CDR3 length equals 15 residues. Written as DNA, the CDR3 is TGTGCCAGCAGGGGTGGACTGTCGAGTTCCTACGACCAGTACTTC. It codes for CASRGGLSSSYDQYF.

The rearrangement uses TRBV20-1 and TRBJ2-3, with 8 bases that match TRBD2. Germline CDR1 reads DFQATT; CDR2 reads SNEGSKA (reference sequence). J was trimmed by 4 bases and V by 4 bases; bases with no gene match: 13. The CDR3 sequence is 16 residues long. Here the CDR3 reads CSATPRSGGLADTQYF. The CDR3 DNA follows: TGCAGTGCTACCCCTCGGAGCGGGGGTTTGGCAGATACGCAGTATTTT.

The chain employs TRBV24-1 and TRBJ1-4; the D gene is possibly TRBD1 (6 bases). V was trimmed by 3 bases and J by 3 bases, leaving 10 bases between them. Germline assignment: CDR1 KGHDR and CDR2 SFDVKD. The CDR3 is 15 amino acids. The CDR3 sequence: CATSDTTGSNEKLFF. In DNA form, the CDR3 reads TGTGCCACCAGTGATACGACAGGATCTAATGAAAAACTGTTTTTT.

A few counts support this clonotype. This chain joins TRBV18 and TRBJ2-7, with a possible D match to TRBD2 (5 bases). The V gene's germline CDR1 is KGHSH and CDR2 LQKENI. The CDR3 is 13 amino acids. Trimming left V 0 bases short and J 3 bases short, with 6 bases between. In nucleotides, the CDR3 is TGTGCCAGCTCACCACCGGGAGACTACGAGCAGTACGTC. It is translated as CASSPPGDYEQYV.

This clonotype occurred many times. This chain joins TRBV20-1 and TRBJ2-3; D possibly corresponds to TRBD2 (5 bases). The CDR3 runs 16 residues. CDR1 DFQATT and CDR2 SNEGSKA come from the germline V gene (reference sequence). V lost 1 base and J 4 bases, leaving 18 bases between the germline ends. CDR3 nucleotides: TGCAGTGCTAGAGTCGGACTCATGCCCCCCGCAGATACGCAGTATTTT. Amino acid sequence: CSARVGLMPPADTQYF.

This clonotype was seen many times. The J gene is TRBJ1-1, the V gene TRBV20-1; no clear D. CDR3 length equals 12 residues. Germline loops: CDR1 DFQATT, CDR2 SNEGSKA (reference sequence). The V gene lost 6 bases and the J gene lost 1 base, with 9 bases spanning the gap. This CDR3 reads CSANTRNTEAFF. The CDR3 coding sequence is TGCAGTGCCAATACCCGGAACACTGAAGCTTTCTTT.

This clonotype turned up a few times. CDR3 loop: CASSQALGEQGEKLFF. DNA for the CDR3: TGTGCCAGCAGCCAAGCATTAGGGGAACAGGGCGAAAAACTGTTTTTT. The chain links TRBV3-1 to TRBJ1-4, with D perhaps TRBD1 (6 bases). This CDR3 contains 16 residues. Germline CDR1 LGHDT, CDR2 YNNKEL (reference sequence). V gave up 1 base and J gave up 8 bases, with 17 bases separating them. Drawing the rest from reference TRBV3-1 and TRBJ1-4, the complete variable domain is DTAVSQTPKYLVTQMGNDKSIKCEQNLGHDTMYWYKQDSKKFLKIMFSYNNKELIINETVPNRFSPKSPDKAHLNLHINSLELGDSAVYFCASSQALGEQGEKLFFGSGTQLSVL.

This clonotype was seen at least ten times. CDR3 loop: CASSFSNQPQHF. CDR3 DNA: TGTGCCAGCAGCTTTAGCAATCAGCCCCAGCATTTT. The chain combines TRBV7-2 with TRBJ1-5, with unresolved D. The germline V and J ends were trimmed by 3 bases and 0 bases, with 0 bases remaining between them. Germline CDR1 and CDR2: SGHTA and FQGNSA. The CDR3 is made up of 12 amino acids.

This clonotype was detected a few times. The chain joins TRBV7-2 to TRBJ1-5; perhaps TRBD1 as D (6 bases). V was clipped by 1 base and J by 6 bases, with 13 bases between them. The CDR3 consists of 15 residues. Germline-derived CDR1 and CDR2 are SGHTA and FQGNSA. CDR3 amino acids: CASSLVTTGFQPQHF. DNA for the CDR3: TGTGCCAGCAGCTTAGTGACAACAGGGTTTCAGCCCCAGCATTTT.

This clonotype was detected ten times or more. The J gene is TRBJ1-1, the V gene TRBV29-1; unclear D gene. This CDR3 comprises 11 residues. The germline V and J ends were trimmed by 7 bases and 1 base, with 7 bases remaining between them. Germline CDR1 and CDR2: SQVTM and ANQGSEA. CDR3 sequence: CSALSNTEAFF. CDR3 sequence (DNA): TGCAGCGCCCTGTCGAACACTGAAGCTTTCTTT.